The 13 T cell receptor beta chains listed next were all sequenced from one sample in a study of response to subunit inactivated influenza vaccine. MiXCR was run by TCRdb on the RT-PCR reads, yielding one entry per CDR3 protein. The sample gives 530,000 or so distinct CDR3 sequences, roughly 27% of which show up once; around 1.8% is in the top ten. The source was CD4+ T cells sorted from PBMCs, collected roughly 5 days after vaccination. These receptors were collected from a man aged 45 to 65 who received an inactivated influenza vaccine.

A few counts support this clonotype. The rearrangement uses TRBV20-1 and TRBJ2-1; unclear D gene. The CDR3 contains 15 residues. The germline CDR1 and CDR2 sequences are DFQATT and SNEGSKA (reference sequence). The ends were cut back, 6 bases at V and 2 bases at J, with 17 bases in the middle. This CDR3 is CSAAAWGRAYNEQFF. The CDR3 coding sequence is TGCAGTGCCGCGGCGTGGGGAAGGGCCTACAATGAGCAGTTCTTC.

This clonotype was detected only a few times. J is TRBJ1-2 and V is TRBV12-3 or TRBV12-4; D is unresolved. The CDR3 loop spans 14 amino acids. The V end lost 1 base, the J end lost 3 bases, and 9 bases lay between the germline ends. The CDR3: CASSLGGTDYGYTF. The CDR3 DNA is TGTGCCAGCAGTTTAGGCGGAACCGACTATGGCTACACCTTC.

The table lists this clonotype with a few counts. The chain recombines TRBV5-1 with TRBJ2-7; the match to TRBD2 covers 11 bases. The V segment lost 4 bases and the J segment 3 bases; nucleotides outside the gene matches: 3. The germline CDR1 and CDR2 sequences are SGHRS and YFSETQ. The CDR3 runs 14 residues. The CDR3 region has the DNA TGCGCCAGCAGCGGGGGGACTAGCGGCTACGAGCAGTACTTC. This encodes CASSGGTSGYEQYF.

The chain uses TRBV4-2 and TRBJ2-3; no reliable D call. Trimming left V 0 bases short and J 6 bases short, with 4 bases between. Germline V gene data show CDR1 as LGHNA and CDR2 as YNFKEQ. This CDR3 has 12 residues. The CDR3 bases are TGTGCCAGCAGCCAAGACCATGATACGCAGTATTTT. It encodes CASSQDHDTQYF.

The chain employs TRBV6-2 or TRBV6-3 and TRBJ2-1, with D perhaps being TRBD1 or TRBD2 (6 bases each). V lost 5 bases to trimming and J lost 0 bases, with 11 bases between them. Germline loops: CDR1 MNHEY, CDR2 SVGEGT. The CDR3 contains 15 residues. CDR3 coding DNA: TGTGCCAGCAGTAAACAGGGAGGCTCCTACAATGAGCAGTTCTTC. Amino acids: CASSKQGGSYNEQFF.

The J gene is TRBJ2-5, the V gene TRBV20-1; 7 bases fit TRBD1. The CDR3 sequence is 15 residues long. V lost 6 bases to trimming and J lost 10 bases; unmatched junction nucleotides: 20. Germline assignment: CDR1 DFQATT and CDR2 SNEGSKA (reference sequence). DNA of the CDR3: TGCAGTGCGGGCCGCGCGGCAGGAAGGGGGCAGAACCAGTACTTC. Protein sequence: CSAGRAAGRGQNQYF.

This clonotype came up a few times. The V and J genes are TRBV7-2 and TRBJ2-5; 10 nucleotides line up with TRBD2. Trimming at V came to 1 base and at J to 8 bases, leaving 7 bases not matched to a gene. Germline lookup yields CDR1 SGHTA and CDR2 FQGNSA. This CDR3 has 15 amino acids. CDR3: CASSLVTSGVPTQYF. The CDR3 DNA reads TGTGCCAGCAGCTTAGTAACTAGCGGGGTACCCACCCAGTACTTC.

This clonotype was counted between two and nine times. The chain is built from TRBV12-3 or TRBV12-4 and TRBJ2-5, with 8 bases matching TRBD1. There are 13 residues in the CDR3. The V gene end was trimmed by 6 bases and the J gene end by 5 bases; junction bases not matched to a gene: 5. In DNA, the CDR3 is TGTGCCAGCAGGAAGACAGGGGTTGAGACCCAGTACTTC. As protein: CASRKTGVETQYF.

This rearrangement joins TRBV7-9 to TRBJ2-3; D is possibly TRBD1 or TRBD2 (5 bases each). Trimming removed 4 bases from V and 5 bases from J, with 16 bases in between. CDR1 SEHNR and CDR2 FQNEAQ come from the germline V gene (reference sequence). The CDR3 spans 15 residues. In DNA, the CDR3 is TGTGCCAGCAGCTGGGGAAAAGGTGGGGGAGATACGCAGTATTTT. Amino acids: CASSWGKGGGDTQYF.

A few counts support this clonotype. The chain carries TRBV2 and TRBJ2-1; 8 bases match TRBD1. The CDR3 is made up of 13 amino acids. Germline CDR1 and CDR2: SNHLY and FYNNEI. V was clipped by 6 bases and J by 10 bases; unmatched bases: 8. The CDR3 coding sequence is TGTGCCAGCAGGGACAGGGATATGGGGGAGCAGTTCTTC. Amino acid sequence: CASRDRDMGEQFF.

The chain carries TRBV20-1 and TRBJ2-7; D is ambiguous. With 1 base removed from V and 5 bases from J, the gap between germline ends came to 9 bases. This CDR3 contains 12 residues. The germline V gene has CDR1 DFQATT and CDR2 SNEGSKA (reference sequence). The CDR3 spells CSARGGFDEQYF. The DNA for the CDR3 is TGCAGTGCTAGAGGGGGATTTGACGAGCAGTACTTC.

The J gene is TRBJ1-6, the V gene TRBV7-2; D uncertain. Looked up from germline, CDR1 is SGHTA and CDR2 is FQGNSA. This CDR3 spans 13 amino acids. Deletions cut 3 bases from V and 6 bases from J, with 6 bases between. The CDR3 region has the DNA TGTGCCAGCAGCTTGTCAATTAATTCACCCCTCCACTTT. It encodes CASSLSINSPLHF.

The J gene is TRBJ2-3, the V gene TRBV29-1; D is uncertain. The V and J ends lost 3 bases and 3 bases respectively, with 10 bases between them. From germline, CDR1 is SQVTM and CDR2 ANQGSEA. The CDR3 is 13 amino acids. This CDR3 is CSVDIRRTDTQYF. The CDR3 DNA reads TGCAGCGTTGACATCCGGAGAACAGATACGCAGTATTTT.